This T cell receptor beta chain stems from a study of CD8 T cells in Susac syndrome. General study points: Only a relatively small number of individuals were included in the TCR sequencing and HLA analysis.

Sequencing of TCR beta covered CD8+ and CD4+ T cells obtained from blood. Healthy donors formed controls matched for age and sex. RNA in amounts of about 0.5 to 1 ug was reverse transcribed with random hexamers. TCR beta CDR3 was amplified by immunoSEQ multiplex PCR. This amplification extended across 54 Vbeta and 13 Jbeta segments. TCRdb processed the immunoSEQ multiplex PCR reads anew with MiXCR; each CDR3 protein has one entry. Among 150,000 to 200,000 distinct CDR3 sequences listed, around 93% were seen once. The V end was cut by 0 bases, the J end by 2 bases, with 12 bases between. Per the germline V gene, CDR1 is LGHNA and CDR2 is YNFKEQ. The CDR3 spans 16 residues. In the case of this clonotype: Its matching antigen is unknown.

The sequenced sample was CD4+ T cells from PBMCs. The V gene is TRBV4-2, the J gene TRBJ2-3; D tentatively reads TRBD1 or TRBD2 (5 bases each). This clonotype originated in a human donor in good health. In DNA form, the CDR3 reads TGTGCCAGCAGCCAAGAGGTCGAGGGGCTCACAGATACGCAGTATTTT. Protein sequence: CASSQEVEGLTDTQYF.